The next 11 T cell receptor beta chains were all read from a single sample in a study of neurological immune-mediated disorders. Time point in this sample: technical triplicate 3. MiXCR was run by TCRdb on the 5' RACE reads, yielding one entry per CDR3 protein. Found here are 25,000 to 35,000 distinct CDR3 sequences, 15% to 20% of them singletons; the top ten hold around 5%. Material: CD4+ T cells from blood. These receptors originate from a female donor with HTLV-1-associated myelopathy (HAM/TSP).

This clonotype has at least ten counts. The rearrangement uses TRBV20-1 and TRBJ2-1; TRBD1 might be the D (6 bases). V gave up 0 bases and J gave up 10 bases, with 19 bases separating them. Germline CDR1 DFQATT, CDR2 SNEGSKA (reference sequence). This CDR3 is 15 amino acids long. CDR3 in DNA: TGCAGTGCTAGAGATGGAACTAGGGGGTGGGGGGAGCAGTTCTTC. The encoded protein is CSARDGTRGWGEQFF.

This clonotype was recorded at least ten times. The chain uses TRBV7-2 and TRBJ2-7, with 11 bases fitting TRBD2. In germline, CDR1 is SGHTA, CDR2 FQGNSA. Unmatched junction bases numbered 2, after V lost 1 base and J lost 3 bases. This CDR3 contains 15 residues. CDR3 DNA: TGTGCCAGCAGCTTAGTAGCGGGGGGGTTCTACGAGCAGTACTTC. Translating gives CASSLVAGGFYEQYF.

This clonotype appeared a few times. This chain uses TRBV4-1 with TRBJ2-7; D is perhaps TRBD2 (6 bases). V was trimmed by 3 bases and J by 6 bases, leaving 12 bases between them. CDR1 is MGHRA, CDR2 YSYEKL, per germline. The CDR3 length is 13 residues. The CDR3 DNA reads as TGCGCCAGCAGCCAGGGGGAGGACCGCGAGCAGTACTTC. Translation gives CASSQGEDREQYF.

In nucleotides, the CDR3 is TGTGCCAGCAGCGTAGAGGGGACAGATACGCAGTATTTT. Translation gives CASSVEGTDTQYF. The V call is TRBV9, the J call TRBJ2-3, with D possibly TRBD1 on 5 matching bases. Deletions cut 0 bases from V and 3 bases from J, with 5 bases between. This CDR3 spans 13 amino acids. The V gene's germline CDR1 is SGDLS and CDR2 YYNGEE.

This clonotype occurred many times. The chain carries TRBV11-2 and TRBJ2-5; TRBD1 agrees at 8 bases. The CDR3 is made up of 18 amino acids. CDR1 is SGHAT, CDR2 FQNNGV, per germline. The trim removed 3 bases at V and 7 bases at J, leaving 19 bases unmatched. DNA of the CDR3: TGTGCCAGCAGCTTTCGTGATTGGCTTAACAGGGGGTCGGCGACCCAGTACTTC. Protein sequence: CASSFRDWLNRGSATQYF.

This clonotype was seen many times. This chain uses TRBV6-5 with TRBJ2-7; 8 bases agree with TRBD2. With V trimmed by 5 bases and J by 5 bases, 8 bases remained unmatched. Germline V CDR1 and CDR2: MNHEY, SVGAGI. This CDR3 is built from 14 residues. CDR3 in DNA: TGTGCCAGCAGTACTCGGGAGGGTCGGAACGAGCAGTACTTC. Protein product: CASSTREGRNEQYF.

This clonotype was counted ten times or more. The chain has TRBV12-3 or TRBV12-4 and TRBJ2-2; TRBD2 aligns across 13 bases. V was clipped by 5 bases and J by 7 bases; unmatched bases: 7. This CDR3 region has 16 residues. The CDR3 region has the DNA TGTGCCAGCAGTCCACTAGCGGGGGGGCAGAGCGGGGAGCTGTTTTTT. It yields the protein CASSPLAGGQSGELFF.

This clonotype has at least ten counts. A junction boundary mismatches the germline segment, possibly from a read error. The rearrangement joins TRBV7-9 to TRBJ2-7; 9 bases agree with TRBD2. Germline lookup yields CDR1 SEHNR and CDR2 FQNEAQ (reference sequence). The CDR3 has 12 amino acids. The CDR3 protein is CASSLDSGRLRF. In DNA form, the CDR3 reads TGTGCCAGCAGCTTAGATAGCGGGAGATTACGGTTC.

The rearrangement joins TRBV20-1 to TRBJ1-6; D gene ambiguous. Per the germline V gene, CDR1 is DFQATT and CDR2 is SNEGSKA (reference sequence). This CDR3 is 15 amino acids long. Trimming pared 6 bases from V and 1 base from J, leaving 13 bases between. CDR3 region: CSAEMVGSYNSPLHF. The CDR3 DNA is TGCAGTGCGGAAATGGTGGGGTCCTATAATTCACCCCTCCACTTT.

There are many counts of this clonotype. V gene TRBV20-1 combines with J gene TRBJ1-1, with 9 nucleotides matching TRBD1. The CDR3 runs to 15 residues. Germline V lookup: CDR1 DFQATT, CDR2 SNEGSKA (reference sequence). V lost 6 bases, J lost 5 bases, and 13 bases stayed unmatched. CDR3 sequence: CSARPGTGTGTEAFF. The DNA for the CDR3 is TGCAGTGCCCGTCCCGGGACAGGGACAGGGACTGAAGCTTTCTTT.

This clonotype was detected ten times or more. This chain joins TRBV5-1 and TRBJ2-1, with a weak D call TRBD2 (6 bases). The CDR3 has 16 amino acids. V was trimmed by 0 bases and J by 0 bases, leaving 10 bases between them. CDR1 and CDR2 (germline): SGHRS, YFSETQ. CDR3 loop: CASSLEGRSSYNEQFF. As DNA, the CDR3 is TGCGCCAGCAGCTTGGAGGGGAGGAGCTCCTACAATGAGCAGTTCTTC.